This T cell receptor beta chain was obtained from a study of control samples from healthy donors and cancer patients. Data came from immunoSEQ multiplex PCR; TCRdb stores just in-frame clones and leaves some out. The profile shows about 160,000 clones, 94% of them singletons. This clonotype was obtained from a man in his sixties with colorectal cancer. The specimen sequenced was PBMCs.

CDR3 residues: CASSSGQGASKGQYF. CDR3 DNA: TGTGCCAGCAGCTCGGGACAGGGGGCGAGCAAGGGGCAGTACTTC. The V call is TRBV5-6, the J call TRBJ2-7; TRBD1 matches at 12 bases. Germline V CDR1 and CDR2: SGHDT, YYEEEE. J was trimmed by 9 bases and V by 3 bases; bases with no gene match: 10. This CDR3 region has 15 residues.